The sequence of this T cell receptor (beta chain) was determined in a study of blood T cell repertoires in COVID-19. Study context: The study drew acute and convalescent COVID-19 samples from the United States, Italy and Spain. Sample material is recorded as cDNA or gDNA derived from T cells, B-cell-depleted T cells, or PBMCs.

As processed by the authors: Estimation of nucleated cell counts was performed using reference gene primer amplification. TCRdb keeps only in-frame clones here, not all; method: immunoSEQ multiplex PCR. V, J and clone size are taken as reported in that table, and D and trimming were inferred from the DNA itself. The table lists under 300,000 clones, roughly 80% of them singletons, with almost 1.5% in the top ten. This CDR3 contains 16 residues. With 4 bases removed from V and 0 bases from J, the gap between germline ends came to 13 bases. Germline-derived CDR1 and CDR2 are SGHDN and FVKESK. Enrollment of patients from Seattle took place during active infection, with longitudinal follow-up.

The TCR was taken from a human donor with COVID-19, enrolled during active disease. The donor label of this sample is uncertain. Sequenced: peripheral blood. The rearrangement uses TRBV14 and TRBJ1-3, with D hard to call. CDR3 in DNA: TGTGCCAGCAGCCCCAAAAGACTCAACTCTGGAAACACCATATATTTT. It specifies CASSPKRLNSGNTIYF.